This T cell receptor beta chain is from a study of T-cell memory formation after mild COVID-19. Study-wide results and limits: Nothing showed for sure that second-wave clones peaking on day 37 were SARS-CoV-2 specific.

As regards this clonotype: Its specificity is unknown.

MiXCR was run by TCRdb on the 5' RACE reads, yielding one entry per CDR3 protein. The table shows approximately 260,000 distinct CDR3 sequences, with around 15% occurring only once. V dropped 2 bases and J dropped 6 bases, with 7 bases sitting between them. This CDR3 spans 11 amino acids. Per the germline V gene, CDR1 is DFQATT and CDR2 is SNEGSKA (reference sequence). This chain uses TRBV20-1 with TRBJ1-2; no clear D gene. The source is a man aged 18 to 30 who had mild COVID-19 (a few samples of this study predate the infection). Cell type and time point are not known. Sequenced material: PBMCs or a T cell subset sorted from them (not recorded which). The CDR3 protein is CSARKGDGYTF. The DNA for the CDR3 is TGCAGTGCTAGAAAGGGTGATGGCTACACCTTC.